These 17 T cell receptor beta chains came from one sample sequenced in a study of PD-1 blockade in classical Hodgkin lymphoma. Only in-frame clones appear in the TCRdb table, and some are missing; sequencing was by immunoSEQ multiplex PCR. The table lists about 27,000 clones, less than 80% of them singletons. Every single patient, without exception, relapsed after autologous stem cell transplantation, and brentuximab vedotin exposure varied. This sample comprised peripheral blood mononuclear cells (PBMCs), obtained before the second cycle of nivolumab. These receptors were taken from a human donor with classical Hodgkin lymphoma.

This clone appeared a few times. CDR3 loop: CASSPGQGVSEQYF. The CDR3 DNA reads TGTGCCAGCAGCCCGGGTCAGGGGGTGTCCGAGCAGTACTTC. V usage is TRBV28 and J usage is TRBJ2-7; 7 bases agree with TRBD1. The germline gives CDR1 MDHEN, CDR2 SYDVKM. There are 14 residues in the CDR3. With V trimmed by 6 bases and J by 6 bases, 11 bases remained unmatched.

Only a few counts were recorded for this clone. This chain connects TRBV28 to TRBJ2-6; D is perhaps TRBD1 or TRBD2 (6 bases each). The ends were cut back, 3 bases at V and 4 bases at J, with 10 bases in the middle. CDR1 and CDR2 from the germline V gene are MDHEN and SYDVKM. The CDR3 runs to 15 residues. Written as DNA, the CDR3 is TGTGCCAGCAGTTTTAGGGGGGTCGGGGCCAACGTCCTGACTTTC. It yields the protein CASSFRGVGANVLTF.

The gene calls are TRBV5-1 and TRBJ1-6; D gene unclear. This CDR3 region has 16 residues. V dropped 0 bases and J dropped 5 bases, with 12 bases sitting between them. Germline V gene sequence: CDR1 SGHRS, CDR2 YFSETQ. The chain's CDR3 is CASSLVLGGDNSPLHF. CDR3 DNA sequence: TGCGCCAGCAGCTTGGTCCTCGGCGGAGATAATTCACCCCTCCACTTT.

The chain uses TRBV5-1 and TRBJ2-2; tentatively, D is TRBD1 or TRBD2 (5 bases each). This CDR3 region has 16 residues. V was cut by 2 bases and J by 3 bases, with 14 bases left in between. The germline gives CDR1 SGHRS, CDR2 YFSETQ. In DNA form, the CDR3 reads TGCGCCAGCAGCTTTTGGGACCCGCGGGACACCGGGGAGCTGTTTTTT. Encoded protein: CASSFWDPRDTGELFF.

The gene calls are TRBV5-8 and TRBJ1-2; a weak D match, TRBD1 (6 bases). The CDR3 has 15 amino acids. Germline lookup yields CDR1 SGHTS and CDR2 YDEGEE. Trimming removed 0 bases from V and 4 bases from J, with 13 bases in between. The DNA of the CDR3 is TGTGCCAGCAGCTTGGAAGCAGGGACAAGCTATGGCTACACCTTC. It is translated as CASSLEAGTSYGYTF.

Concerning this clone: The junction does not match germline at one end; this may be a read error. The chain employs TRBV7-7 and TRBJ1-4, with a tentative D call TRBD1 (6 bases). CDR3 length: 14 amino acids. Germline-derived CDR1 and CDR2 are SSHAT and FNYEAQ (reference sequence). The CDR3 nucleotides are TGTGCTAGCAGCTTAGGGGGGGCTAATGAAAAACTGTTTTTT. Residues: CASSLGGANEKLFF.

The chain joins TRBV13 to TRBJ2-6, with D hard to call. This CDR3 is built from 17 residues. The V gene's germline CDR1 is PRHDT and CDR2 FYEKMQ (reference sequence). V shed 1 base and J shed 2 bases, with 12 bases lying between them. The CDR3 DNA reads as TGTGCCAGCAGCTTAGTCATCGCATCCACTGGGGCCAACGTCCTGACTTTC. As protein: CASSLVIASTGANVLTF.

CDR3 in DNA: TGTGCCTGGAGTGTACATCTGGGACGGGGGAACACTGAAGCTTTCTTT. Amino acids: CAWSVHLGRGNTEAFF. This chain links TRBV30 with TRBJ1-1, with D perhaps matching TRBD1 (5 bases). Germline V lookup: CDR1 GTSNPN, CDR2 SVGIG (reference sequence). V lost 0 bases and J 1 base, leaving 15 bases between the germline ends. This CDR3 comprises 16 residues.

The CDR3 coding sequence is TGTGCCATCAGACCGGGACTAGCGTCAGAGACCCAGTACTTC. This gives the protein CAIRPGLASETQYF. The chain recombines TRBV10-3 with TRBJ2-5, with 10 bases identical to TRBD2. Trimming took 6 bases from V and 4 from J; bases not matched to a gene: 5. CDR3 length equals 14 residues. Germline values: CDR1 ENHRY, CDR2 SYGVKD.

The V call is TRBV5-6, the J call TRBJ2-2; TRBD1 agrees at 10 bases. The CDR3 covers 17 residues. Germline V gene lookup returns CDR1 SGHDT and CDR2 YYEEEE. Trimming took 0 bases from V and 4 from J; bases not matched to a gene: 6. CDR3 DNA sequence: TGTGCCAGCAGCTTGGGACAGGGGGCGCGAGGCACCGGGGAGCTGTTTTTT. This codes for CASSLGQGARGTGELFF.

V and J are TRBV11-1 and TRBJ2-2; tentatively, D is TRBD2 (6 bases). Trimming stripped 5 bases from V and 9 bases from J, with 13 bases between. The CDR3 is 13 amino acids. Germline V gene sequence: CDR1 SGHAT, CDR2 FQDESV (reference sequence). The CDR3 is CASSPGLDRELFF. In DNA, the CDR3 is TGTGCCAGCAGCCCGGGACTTGACCGGGAGCTGTTTTTT.

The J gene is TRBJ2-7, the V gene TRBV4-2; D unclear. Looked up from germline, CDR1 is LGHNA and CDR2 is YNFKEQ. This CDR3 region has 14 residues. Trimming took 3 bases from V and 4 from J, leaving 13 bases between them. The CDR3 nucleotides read TGTGCCAGCAGCCAGACACGGAAGGATTACGAGCAGTACTTC. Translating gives CASSQTRKDYEQYF.

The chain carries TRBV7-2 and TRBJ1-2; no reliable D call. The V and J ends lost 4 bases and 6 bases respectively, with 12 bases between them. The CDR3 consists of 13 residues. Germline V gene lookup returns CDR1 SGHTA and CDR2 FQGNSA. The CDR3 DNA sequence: TGTGCCAGCAGCTGGATGGGAAGTGATGGCTACACCTTC. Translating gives CASSWMGSDGYTF.

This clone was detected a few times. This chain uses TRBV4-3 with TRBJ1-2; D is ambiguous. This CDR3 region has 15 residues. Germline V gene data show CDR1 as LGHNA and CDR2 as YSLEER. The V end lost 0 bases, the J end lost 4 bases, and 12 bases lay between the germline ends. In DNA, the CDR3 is TGCGCCAGCAGCCAAGATACAGCCTCGATCTATGGCTACACCTTC. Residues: CASSQDTASIYGYTF.

Written as DNA, the CDR3 is TGTGCCAGCAGCCTTGGCGGGGTAGAGTACTTC. Translated, it gives CASSLGGVEYF. The chain joins TRBV11-2 to TRBJ2-7, with a tentative D call TRBD2 (6 bases). The V gene's germline CDR1 is SGHAT and CDR2 FQNNGV. The V gene lost 5 bases and the J gene lost 11 bases, with 13 bases spanning the gap. The CDR3 extends over 11 amino acids.

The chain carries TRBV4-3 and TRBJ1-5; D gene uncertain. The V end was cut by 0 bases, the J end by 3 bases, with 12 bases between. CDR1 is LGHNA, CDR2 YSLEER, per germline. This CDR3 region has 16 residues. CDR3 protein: CASSQDGPGYNQPQHF. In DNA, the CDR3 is TGCGCCAGCAGCCAAGATGGCCCGGGGTACAATCAGCCCCAGCATTTT.

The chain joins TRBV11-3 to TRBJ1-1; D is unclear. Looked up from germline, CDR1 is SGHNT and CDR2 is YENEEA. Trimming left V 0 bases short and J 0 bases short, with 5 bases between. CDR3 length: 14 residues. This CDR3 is CASSLDGLNTEAFF. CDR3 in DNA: TGTGCCAGCAGCTTAGACGGTTTGAACACTGAAGCTTTCTTT. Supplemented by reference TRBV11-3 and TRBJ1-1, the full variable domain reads EAGVVQSPRYKIIEKKQPVAFWCNPISGHNTLYWYLQNLGQGPELLIRYENEEAVDDSQLPKDRFSAERLKGVDSTLKIQPAELGDSAVYLCASSLDGLNTEAFFGQGTRLTVV.